A single sample is the source of the 20 T cell receptor beta chains below, sequenced in a study of T cell responses to AZD1222 COVID-19 vaccine. The data were produced by immunoSEQ multiplex PCR, yet TCRdb's version contains in-frame clones alone and is incomplete. The sample yields some 99,000 clones, roughly 90% seen once. Sequencing was performed on peripheral blood, taken on day 0 of MenACWY control vaccination. These receptors all come from an adult in good health.

J is TRBJ1-1 and V is TRBV2; the D gene is possibly TRBD1 (5 bases). Trimming cost V 7 bases and J 5 bases, with 17 bases left between them. Germline values: CDR1 SNHLY, CDR2 FYNNEI. The CDR3 is 14 amino acids. This CDR3 reads CASIPDRGWTEAFF. Written as DNA, the CDR3 is TGTGCCAGCATCCCAGATCGGGGCTGGACTGAAGCTTTCTTT.

The chain links TRBV5-4 to TRBJ1-3; D may be TRBD1 (6 bases). This CDR3 is built from 14 residues. The germline V gene encodes CDR1 SGHNT and CDR2 YYREEE (reference sequence). V shed 10 bases and J shed 3 bases, with 17 bases lying between them. The CDR3 sequence: CAAHVGGHGNTIYF. The CDR3 DNA sequence: TGTGCCGCTCATGTCGGGGGGCATGGAAACACCATATATTTT. The variable domain in full, with the rest retrieved from reference TRBV5-4 and TRBJ1-3, is ETGVTQSPTHLIKTRGQQVTLRCSSQSGHNTVSWYQQALGQGPQFIFQYYREEENGRGNFPPRFSGLQFPNYSSELNVNALELDDSALYLCAAHVGGHGNTIYFGEGSWLTVV.

CDR3 protein: CASSSGPTAYEQYF. CDR3 coding DNA: TGTGCCAGCAGCTCCGGACCAACCGCCTACGAGCAGTACTTC. This chain connects TRBV7-8 to TRBJ2-7, with D uncertain. The CDR3 totals 14 residues. The V end lost 4 bases, the J end lost 2 bases, and 12 bases lay between the germline ends. The germline V gene encodes CDR1 SGHVS and CDR2 FQNEAQ.

The chain is built from TRBV6-5 and TRBJ1-1; D uncertain. Germline CDR1 reads MNHEY; CDR2 reads SVGAGI. The CDR3 is made up of 15 amino acids. V lost 7 bases to trimming and J lost 4 bases, with 19 bases between them. The CDR3 DNA sequence: TGTGCCAGCATACTTGGTTCGGGAGGGCCCACTGAAGCTTTCTTT. Protein: CASILGSGGPTEAFF.

CDR3 sequence (DNA): TGTGCCAGCAGTCTAAGACAGTTAGAAAGCAATCAGCCCCAGCATTTT. It translates to CASSLRQLESNQPQHF. The chain combines TRBV2 with TRBJ1-5, with a weak D call TRBD1 (5 bases). There are 16 residues in the CDR3. Germline loops: CDR1 SNHLY, CDR2 FYNNEI. V was clipped by 5 bases and J by 1 base, with 15 bases between them.

The chain couples TRBV5-1 to TRBJ2-2; 7 bases match TRBD2. CDR1 and CDR2 (germline): SGHRS, YFSETQ. This CDR3 contains 15 residues. The ends lost 0 bases at V and 4 bases at J; junction bases unmatched: 3. CDR3 protein: CASSLGTRATGELFF. In DNA, the CDR3 is TGCGCCAGCAGCTTGGGGACTAGGGCCACCGGGGAGCTGTTTTTT.

This chain uses TRBV4-1 with TRBJ1-3; D not resolved. Germline V CDR1 and CDR2: MGHRA, YSYEKL. The V end lost 8 bases, the J end lost 4 bases, and 18 bases lay between the germline ends. CDR3 length: 15 residues. The DNA for the CDR3 is TGCGCCAGCGCCCCGGGCCCTTCGCTCGGAAACACCATATATTTT. It specifies CASAPGPSLGNTIYF.

The chain has TRBV3-1 (or the pseudogene TRBV3-2) and TRBJ1-2, with D tentatively TRBD1 (5 bases). Germline loops: CDR1 LGHDT, CDR2 YNNKEL (reference sequence). This CDR3 comprises 12 residues. Trimming cost V 6 bases and J 7 bases, with 12 bases left between them. The CDR3 DNA reads as TGTGCCAGCAGACCGGGACTAGGTGGCTACACCTTC. Its protein is CASRPGLGGYTF.

V and J are TRBV7-2 and TRBJ2-7, with 10 bases aligning to TRBD2. This CDR3 comprises 15 residues. Germline V gene data show CDR1 as SGHTA and CDR2 as FQGNSA. V shed 3 bases, J shed 4 bases, and the junction held 6 bases outside the gene matches. CDR3 region: CASSFSSGGSYEQYF. The CDR3 coding sequence is TGTGCCAGCAGCTTTTCTAGCGGGGGAAGTTACGAGCAGTACTTC.

The V call is TRBV3-1 (or the pseudogene TRBV3-2), the J call TRBJ1-6; no clear D gene. Germline V gene lookup returns CDR1 LGHDT and CDR2 YNNKEL (reference sequence). The CDR3 loop spans 13 amino acids. Between the trimmed V and J ends, which lost 4 bases and 12 bases, there was a span of 13 bases. This chain's CDR3 is CASSRPDLGPLHF. The CDR3 DNA is TGTGCCAGCAGCCGACCCGACCTTGGACCCCTCCACTTT.

This chain uses TRBV7-9 with TRBJ2-1; 11 bases are shared with TRBD2. The trim removed 0 bases at V and 7 bases at J, leaving 8 bases unmatched. Germline V lookup: CDR1 SEHNR, CDR2 FQNEAQ (reference sequence). There are 17 residues in the CDR3. The CDR3 DNA reads as TGTGCCAGCAGCTTAGCCCTCCTAGCGGGAGGAGGGAATGAGCAGTTCTTC. Its translation is CASSLALLAGGGNEQFF.

The chain couples TRBV11-2 to TRBJ1-4, with 8 nucleotides matching TRBD1. V dropped 5 bases and J dropped 8; count of bases not matched to a gene: 4. Germline loops: CDR1 SGHAT, CDR2 FQNNGV. This CDR3 region has 13 residues. The CDR3 here is CASSQDRVEKLFF. The CDR3 region has the DNA TGTGCCAGCAGCCAGGACAGGGTGGAAAAACTGTTTTTT. The full variable domain, in which reference TRBV11-2 and TRBJ1-4 provide the parts outside the CDR3, is EAGVAQSPRYKIIEKRQSVAFWCNPISGHATLYWYQQILGQGPKLLIQFQNNGVVDDSQLPKDRFSAERLKGVDSTLKIQPAKLEDSAVYLCASSQDRVEKLFFGSGTQLSVL.

The gene calls are TRBV11-1 and TRBJ2-1, with TRBD2 matching over 16 bases. Germline CDR1 reads SGHAT; CDR2 reads FQDESV (reference sequence). CDR3 size: 15 residues. J lost 9 bases, V lost 5 bases, and 4 bases had no gene match. CDR3 amino acids: CASSHGTSGRVEQFF. In DNA form, the CDR3 reads TGTGCCAGCAGCCACGGGACTAGCGGGAGGGTTGAGCAGTTCTTC.

The J gene is TRBJ1-6, the V gene TRBV3-1 (or the pseudogene TRBV3-2); 9 bases agree with TRBD1. V lost 2 bases, J lost 13 bases, and 6 bases stayed unmatched. In germline, CDR1 is LGHDT, CDR2 YNNKEL (reference sequence). This CDR3 region has 14 residues. CDR3 sequence (DNA): TGTGCCAGCAGCCAACCGGACAGGGGTAATCCCCTCCACTTT. Translation gives CASSQPDRGNPLHF.

The CDR3 coding sequence is TGTGCCAGCAGTTTTTCGGCGGGGACTAGCTACGAGCAGTACTTC. Translating gives CASSFSAGTSYEQYF. The V and J genes are TRBV28 and TRBJ2-7; 8 nucleotides agree with TRBD2. CDR3 length: 15 amino acids. J lost 3 bases, V lost 3 bases, and 7 bases had no gene match. CDR1 is MDHEN and CDR2 is SYDVKM in the germline V gene.

The chain uses TRBV9 and TRBJ1-3; the D is unclear. The germline V gene has CDR1 SGDLS and CDR2 YYNGEE. V was clipped by 3 bases and J by 9 bases, with 13 bases between them. CDR3 length: 13 residues. The CDR3 region has the DNA TGTGCCAGCAGCGGATTGATGGAAGGCACCATATATTTT. Protein product: CASSGLMEGTIYF.

This chain links TRBV4-1 with TRBJ2-1; TRBD1 is a possible D gene (5 bases). The germline V gene encodes CDR1 MGHRA and CDR2 YSYEKL. V was pared by 3 bases and J by 4 bases, with 16 bases between. This CDR3 contains 16 residues. The CDR3 DNA reads TGCGCCAGCAGCCAGGTACAGGCAAGGGCTTACAATGAGCAGTTCTTC. This sequence encodes CASSQVQARAYNEQFF.

The CDR3 here is CASSLSGQGSYEQYF. The CDR3, as DNA: TGTGCCAGCAGCTTAAGCGGGCAGGGGTCCTACGAGCAGTACTTC. The chain is built from TRBV7-2 and TRBJ2-7; D might be TRBD1 or TRBD2, each matching 6 bases. There are 15 residues in the CDR3. Germline CDR1 and CDR2: SGHTA and FQGNSA. The V and J ends lost 2 bases and 1 base respectively, with 12 bases between them.

The chain is built from TRBV19 and TRBJ2-4, with a weak D call TRBD2 (6 bases). V was shortened by 6 bases and J by 3 bases, with 18 bases between the two germline ends. CDR3 size: 16 residues. The V gene's germline CDR1 is LNHDA and CDR2 SQIVND (reference sequence). The CDR3 nucleotides read TGTGCCAGTAGGGCCAGGAGGGACGGGGACAAAAACATTCAGTACTTC. This encodes CASRARRDGDKNIQYF. The entire variable domain, with the rest obtained from reference TRBV19 and TRBJ2-4, is as follows: DGGITQSPKYLFRKEGQNVTLSCEQNLNHDAMYWYRQDPGQGLRLIYYSQIVNDFQKGDIAEGYSVSREKKESFPLTVTSAQKNPTAFYLCASRARRDGDKNIQYFGAGTRLSVL.

This clone was seen once. This sequence joins TRBV5-1 and TRBJ1-4; 8 nucleotides match TRBD1. The CDR3 loop spans 16 amino acids. Looked up from germline, CDR1 is SGHRS and CDR2 is YFSETQ. V shed 4 bases, J shed 8 bases, and the junction held 13 bases outside the gene matches. The CDR3 DNA sequence: TGCGCCAGCAGCCCCACAACCGGGACAGGAGACGAAAAACTGTTTTTT. Protein: CASSPTTGTGDEKLFF. The entire variable domain, with the rest obtained from reference TRBV5-1 and TRBJ1-4, is as follows: KAGVTQTPRYLIKTRGQQVTLSCSPISGHRSVSWYQQTPGQGLQFLFEYFSETQRNKGNFPGRFSGRQFSNSRSEMNVSTLELGDSALYLCASSPTTGTGDEKLFFGSGTQLSVL.